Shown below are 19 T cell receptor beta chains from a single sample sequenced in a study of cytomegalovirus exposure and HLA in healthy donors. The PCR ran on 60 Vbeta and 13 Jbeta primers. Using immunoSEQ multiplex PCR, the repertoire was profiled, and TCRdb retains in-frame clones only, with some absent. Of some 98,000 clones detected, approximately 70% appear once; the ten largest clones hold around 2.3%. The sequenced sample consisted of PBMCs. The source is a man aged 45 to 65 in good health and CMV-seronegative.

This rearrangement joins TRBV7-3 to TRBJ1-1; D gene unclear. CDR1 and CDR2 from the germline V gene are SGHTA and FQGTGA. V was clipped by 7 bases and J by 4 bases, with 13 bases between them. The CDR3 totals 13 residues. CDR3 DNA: TGTGCCAGCACCACGCGAGGCGGCACTGAAGCTTTCTTT. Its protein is CASTTRGGTEAFF.

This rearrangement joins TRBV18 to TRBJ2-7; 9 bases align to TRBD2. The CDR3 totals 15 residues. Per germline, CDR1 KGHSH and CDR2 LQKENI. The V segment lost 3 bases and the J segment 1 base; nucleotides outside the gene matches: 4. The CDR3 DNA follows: TGTGCCAGCTCACCCGCGGGGGGGGGTTCCTACGAGCAGTACTTC. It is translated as CASSPAGGGSYEQYF.

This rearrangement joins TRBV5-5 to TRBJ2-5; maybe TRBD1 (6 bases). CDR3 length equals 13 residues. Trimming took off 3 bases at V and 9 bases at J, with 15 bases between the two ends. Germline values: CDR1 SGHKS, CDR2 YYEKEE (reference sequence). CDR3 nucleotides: TGTGCCAGCAGCTGGGACAAGAAGAGGGCCCAGTACTTC. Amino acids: CASSWDKKRAQYF.

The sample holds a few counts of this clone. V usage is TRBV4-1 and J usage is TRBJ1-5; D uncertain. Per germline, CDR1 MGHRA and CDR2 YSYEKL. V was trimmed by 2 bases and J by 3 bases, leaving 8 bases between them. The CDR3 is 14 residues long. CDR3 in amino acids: CASSQPGYNQPQHF. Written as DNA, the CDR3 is TGCGCCAGCAGCCAACCAGGATACAATCAGCCCCAGCATTTT.

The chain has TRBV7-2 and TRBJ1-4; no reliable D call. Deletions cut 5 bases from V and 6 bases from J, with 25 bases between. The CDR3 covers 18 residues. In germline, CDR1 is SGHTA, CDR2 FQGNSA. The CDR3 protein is CASSPRGVLGLGDEKLFF. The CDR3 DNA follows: TGTGCCAGCAGCCCTAGAGGAGTATTAGGGCTCGGGGATGAAAAACTGTTTTTT.

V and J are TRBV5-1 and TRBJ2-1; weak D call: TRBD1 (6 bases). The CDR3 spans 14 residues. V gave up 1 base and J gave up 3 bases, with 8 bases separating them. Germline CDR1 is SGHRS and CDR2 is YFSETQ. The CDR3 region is CASSLLQGYNEQFF. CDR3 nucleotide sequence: TGCGCCAGCAGCTTGTTACAGGGCTACAATGAGCAGTTCTTC.

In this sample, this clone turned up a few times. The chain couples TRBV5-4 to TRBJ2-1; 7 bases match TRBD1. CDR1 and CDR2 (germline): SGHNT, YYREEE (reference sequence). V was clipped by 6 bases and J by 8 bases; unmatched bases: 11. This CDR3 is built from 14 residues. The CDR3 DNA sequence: TGTGCCAGCACTACCCGGGACAGCCTCTATGAGCAGTTCTTC. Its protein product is CASTTRDSLYEQFF.

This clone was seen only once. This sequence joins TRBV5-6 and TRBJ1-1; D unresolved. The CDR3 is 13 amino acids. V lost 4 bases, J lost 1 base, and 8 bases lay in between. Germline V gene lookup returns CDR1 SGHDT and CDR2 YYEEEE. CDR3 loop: CASSPTSNTEAFF. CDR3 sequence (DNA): TGTGCCAGCAGCCCGACATCGAACACTGAAGCTTTCTTT. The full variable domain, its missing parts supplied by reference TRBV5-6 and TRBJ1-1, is DAGVTQSPTHLIKTRGQQVTLRCSPKSGHDTVSWYQQALGQGPQFIFQYYEEEERQRGNFPDRFSGHQFPNYSSELNVNALLLGDSALYLCASSPTSNTEAFFGQGTRLTVV.

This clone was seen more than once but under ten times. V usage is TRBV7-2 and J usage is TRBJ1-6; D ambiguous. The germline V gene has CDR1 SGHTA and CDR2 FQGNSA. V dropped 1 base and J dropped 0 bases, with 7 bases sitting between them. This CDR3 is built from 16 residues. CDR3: CASSLGVYSYNSPLHF. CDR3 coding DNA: TGTGCCAGCAGCTTAGGAGTCTACTCCTATAATTCACCCCTCCACTTT.

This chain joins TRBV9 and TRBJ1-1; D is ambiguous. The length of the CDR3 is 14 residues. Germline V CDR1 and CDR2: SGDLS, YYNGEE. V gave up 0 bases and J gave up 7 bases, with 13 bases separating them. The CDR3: CASSVAGPLHEAFF. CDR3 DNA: TGTGCCAGCAGCGTAGCAGGTCCCCTCCATGAAGCTTTCTTT.

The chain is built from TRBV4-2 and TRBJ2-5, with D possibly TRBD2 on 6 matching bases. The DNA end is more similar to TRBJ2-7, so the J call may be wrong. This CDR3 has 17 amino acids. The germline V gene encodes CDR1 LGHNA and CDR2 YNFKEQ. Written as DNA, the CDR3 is TGTGCCAGCAGCCAAGACGCCCGGACTGGGGGGTCCTACGAGCAGTACTTC. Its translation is CASSQDARTGGSYEQYF.

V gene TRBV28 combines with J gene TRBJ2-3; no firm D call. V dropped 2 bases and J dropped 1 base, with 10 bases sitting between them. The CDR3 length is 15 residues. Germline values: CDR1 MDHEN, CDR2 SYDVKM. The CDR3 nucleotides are TGTGCCAGCAGTTTAAGAGTTCATGGCACAGATACGCAGTATTTT. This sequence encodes CASSLRVHGTDTQYF.

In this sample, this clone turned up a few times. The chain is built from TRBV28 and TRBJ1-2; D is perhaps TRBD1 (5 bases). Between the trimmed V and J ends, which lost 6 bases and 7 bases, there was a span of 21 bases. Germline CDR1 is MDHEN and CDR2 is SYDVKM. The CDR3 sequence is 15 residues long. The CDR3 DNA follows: TGTGCCAGCAGCCAACCAGGGATGGCCCTTTGTGGCTACACCTTC. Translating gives CASSQPGMALCGYTF.

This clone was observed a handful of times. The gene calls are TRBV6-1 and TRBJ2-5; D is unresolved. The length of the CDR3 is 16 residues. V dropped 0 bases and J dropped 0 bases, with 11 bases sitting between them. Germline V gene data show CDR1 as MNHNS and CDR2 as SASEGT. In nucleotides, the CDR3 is TGTGCCAGCAGTGAAGCTCCGCGCCCGTACCAAGAGACCCAGTACTTC. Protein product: CASSEAPRPYQETQYF.

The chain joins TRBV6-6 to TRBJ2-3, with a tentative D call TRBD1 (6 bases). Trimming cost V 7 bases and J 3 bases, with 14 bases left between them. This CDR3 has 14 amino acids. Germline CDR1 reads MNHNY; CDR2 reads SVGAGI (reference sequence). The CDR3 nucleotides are TGTGCCAGCATCAAAGACAGGTTAACAGATACGCAGTATTTT. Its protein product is CASIKDRLTDTQYF.

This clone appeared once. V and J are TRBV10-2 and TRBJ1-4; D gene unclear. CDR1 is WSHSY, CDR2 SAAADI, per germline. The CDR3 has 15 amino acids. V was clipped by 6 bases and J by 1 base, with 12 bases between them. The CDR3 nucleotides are TGCGCCAGCAGGCCGTCGGGAGGAACTAATGAAAAACTGTTTTTT. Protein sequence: CASRPSGGTNEKLFF.

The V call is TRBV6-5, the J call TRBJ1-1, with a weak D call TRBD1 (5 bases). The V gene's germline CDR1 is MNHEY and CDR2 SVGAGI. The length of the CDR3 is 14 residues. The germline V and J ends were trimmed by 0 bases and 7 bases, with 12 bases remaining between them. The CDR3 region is CASSYSGEQSEAFF. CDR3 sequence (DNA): TGTGCCAGCAGTTACTCAGGGGAACAAAGTGAAGCTTTCTTT.

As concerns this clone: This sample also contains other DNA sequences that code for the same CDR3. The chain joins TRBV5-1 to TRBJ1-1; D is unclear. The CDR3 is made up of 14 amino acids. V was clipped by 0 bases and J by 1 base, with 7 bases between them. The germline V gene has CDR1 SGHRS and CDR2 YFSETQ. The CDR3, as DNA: TGCGCCAGCAGCTTGGCCAACAGGAACACTGAAGCTTTCTTT. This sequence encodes CASSLANRNTEAFF.

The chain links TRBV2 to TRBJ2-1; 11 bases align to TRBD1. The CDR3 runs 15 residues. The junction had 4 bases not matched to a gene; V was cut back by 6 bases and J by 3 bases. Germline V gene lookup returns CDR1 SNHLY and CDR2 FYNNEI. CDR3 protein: CASRTGTGGYNEQFF. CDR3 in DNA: TGTGCCAGCAGAACCGGGACAGGGGGCTACAATGAGCAGTTCTTC. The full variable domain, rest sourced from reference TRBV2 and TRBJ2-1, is EPEVTQTPSHQVTQMGQEVILRCVPISNHLYFYWYRQILGQKVEFLVSFYNNEISEKSEIFDDQFSVERPDGSNFTLKIRSTKLEDSAMYFCASRTGTGGYNEQFFGPGTRLTVL.